The next 14 T cell receptor beta chains were all read from a single sample in a study of blood T cell repertoires in COVID-19. Profiling relied on immunoSEQ multiplex PCR, and the TCRdb table lists in-frame clones only, not all of them. Among 230,000 or so clones listed, approximately 92% were seen once. The sequencing input was peripheral blood. The receptors come from a woman between 40 and 55 years old who had recovered from COVID-19.

This CDR3 reads CAISESNVAGTEAFF. The DNA of the CDR3 is TGTGCCATCAGTGAGTCGAATGTTGCGGGCACTGAAGCTTTCTTT. The chain has TRBV10-3 and TRBJ1-1; D gene unclear. The CDR3 runs 15 residues. V was cut by 0 bases and J by 4 bases, with 12 bases left in between. Germline loops: CDR1 ENHRY, CDR2 SYGVKD.

Only one count was recorded for this clone. This rearrangement joins TRBV3-1 (or the pseudogene TRBV3-2) to TRBJ2-3, with 7 positions matching TRBD1. V shed 1 base and J 5 bases; nucleotides not matched to a gene: 12. This CDR3 has 17 residues. Germline loops: CDR1 LGHDT, CDR2 YNNKEL (reference sequence). The DNA of the CDR3 is TGTGCCAGCAGCCAAGCCCCGACAGGGATCGGCGGAGATACGCAGTATTTT. This sequence encodes CASSQAPTGIGGDTQYF.

The V call is TRBV5-5, the J call TRBJ2-3; tentative D call: TRBD2 (6 bases). The V and J ends lost 4 bases and 6 bases respectively, with 18 bases between them. The CDR3 length is 15 residues. Germline V gene data show CDR1 as SGHKS and CDR2 as YYEKEE (reference sequence). Here the CDR3 DNA reads TGTGCCAGCAGCGCGGGACCGGCCCAATGGGATACGCAGTATTTT. This codes for CASSAGPAQWDTQYF. Looking up the rest from reference TRBV5-5 and TRBJ2-3 gives the full variable domain: DAGVTQSPTHLIKTRGQQVTLRCSPISGHKSVSWYQQVLGQGPQFIFQYYEKEERGRGNFPDRFSARQFPNYSSELNVNALLLGDSALYLCASSAGPAQWDTQYFGPGTRLTVL.

CDR3 sequence (DNA): TGTGCCAGCAGGGATGGGAGGGATCAGCCCCAGCATTTT. This sequence encodes CASRDGRDQPQHF. V and J are TRBV2 and TRBJ1-5; D gene unclear. V was trimmed by 6 bases and J by 5 bases, leaving 11 bases between them. Germline V gene data show CDR1 as SNHLY and CDR2 as FYNNEI. The CDR3 covers 13 residues.

The rearrangement uses TRBV5-6 and TRBJ1-6; D unresolved. The V end was cut by 1 base, the J end by 0 bases, with 8 bases between. Germline V gene sequence: CDR1 SGHDT, CDR2 YYEEEE. The CDR3 sequence is 16 residues long. This CDR3 is CASSLLRLSYNSPLHF. DNA of the CDR3: TGTGCCAGCAGCTTGTTGCGTCTCTCCTATAATTCACCCCTCCACTTT. The full variable domain, with the rest looked up from reference TRBV5-6 and TRBJ1-6, is DAGVTQSPTHLIKTRGQQVTLRCSPKSGHDTVSWYQQALGQGPQFIFQYYEEEERQRGNFPDRFSGHQFPNYSSELNVNALLLGDSALYLCASSLLRLSYNSPLHFGNGTRLTVT.

J is TRBJ2-7 and V is TRBV27; TRBD2 is a possible D gene (6 bases). From germline, CDR1 is MNHEY and CDR2 SMNVEV (reference sequence). V shed 5 bases and J shed 4 bases, with 12 bases lying between them. The CDR3 covers 13 residues. The DNA for the CDR3 is TGTGCCAGCAGTGACGGGGGACCTTACGAGCAGTACTTC. Amino acids: CASSDGGPYEQYF.

The chain links TRBV7-2 to TRBJ1-2, with D unresolved. Trimming pared 4 bases from V and 8 bases from J, leaving 17 bases between. CDR1 is SGHTA and CDR2 is FQGNSA in the germline V gene. The CDR3 length is 14 residues. The CDR3 here is CASSSMGNGRGYTF. The CDR3 DNA reads TGTGCCAGCAGCTCCATGGGCAACGGCCGCGGCTACACCTTC.

This chain joins TRBV30 and TRBJ1-5; no definite D call. The V end lost 1 base, the J end lost 6 bases, and 10 bases lay between the germline ends. The length of the CDR3 is 13 residues. CDR1 and CDR2 (germline): GTSNPN, SVGIG (reference sequence). CDR3 bases: TGTGCCTGGAGTGGGGCCCTCGGTCAGCCCCAGCATTTT. It specifies CAWSGALGQPQHF.

V usage is TRBV21-1 and J usage is TRBJ2-3; no check of the table's D call, TRBD2, against the DNA was made. TRBV21-1 is tagged as a pseudogene. The CDR3 has 15 residues. CDR3 nucleotides: TGTGCCAGCGGGCTAGCGGGAGTTATTGCAGATACGCAGTATTTT. Amino acid sequence: CASGLAGVIADTQYF.

In its sample, this clone was seen once. The genes are TRBV5-1 and TRBJ2-3, with D perhaps matching TRBD1 (5 bases). The CDR3 contains 16 residues. Deletions cut 4 bases from V and 2 bases from J, with 17 bases between. The germline V gene has CDR1 SGHRS and CDR2 YFSETQ. The CDR3, as DNA: TGCGCCAGCAGCAGGACAATTGGTTCACCCACAGATACGCAGTATTTT. Protein: CASSRTIGSPTDTQYF.

In its sample, this clone was seen a few times. CDR3 bases: TGTGCCAGCACCCGGGGACTGGAATATCGGGTCCTCCACTTT. It yields the protein CASTRGLEYRVLHF. The rearrangement links TRBV28 to TRBJ1-6, with D perhaps TRBD1 (5 bases). Trimming removed 7 bases from V and 15 bases from J, with 22 bases in between. In germline, CDR1 is MDHEN, CDR2 SYDVKM. The CDR3 runs to 14 residues.

The CDR3: CASSVAPDSGGHEQFF. The CDR3 DNA reads TGTGCCAGCAGCGTAGCTCCGGACTCAGGGGGGCATGAGCAGTTCTTC. J is TRBJ2-1 and V is TRBV9, with D possibly being TRBD1 (7 bases). Germline lookup yields CDR1 SGDLS and CDR2 YYNGEE. CDR3 length: 16 amino acids. V was trimmed by 0 bases and J by 8 bases, leaving 18 bases between them.

This chain joins TRBV5-1 and TRBJ1-1, with D possibly TRBD1 on 5 matching bases. There are 14 residues in the CDR3. The germline V gene encodes CDR1 SGHRS and CDR2 YFSETQ. Trimming took 1 base from V and 1 from J, leaving 8 bases between them. CDR3 nucleotide sequence: TGCGCCAGCAGCTTGCAGGGCACGAACACTGAAGCTTTCTTT. Its protein product is CASSLQGTNTEAFF.

The chain uses TRBV2 and TRBJ2-7; 12 bases line up with TRBD2. V lost 6 bases, J lost 2 bases, and 5 bases stayed unmatched. Germline CDR1 is SNHLY and CDR2 is FYNNEI. The CDR3 spans 15 residues. CDR3 amino acids: CASRATSGGTYEQYF. The CDR3 coding sequence is TGTGCCAGCAGGGCGACTAGCGGGGGAACCTACGAGCAGTACTTC.